This T cell receptor beta chain was sequenced in a study of shared clonotypes between healthy human individuals. Study-level findings and limits: Unshared clonotypes carried lower generation probabilities than those common to all four donors. The study drew on few donors, limiting represented genetic and exposure-history diversity. Naive subsets generally exceeded memory subsets in estimated richness.

Germline lookup yields CDR1 SGHKS and CDR2 YYEKEE (reference sequence). The CDR3 is 16 residues long. After removal of 1 base from V and 3 bases from J, the junction contained 4 bases not matched to a gene. Assay: immunoSEQ multiplex PCR; the TCRdb copy retains only in-frame clones and omits some. The sample holds some 1,100,000 clones, about four fifths seen once. Worth noting for this clone: What it recognizes is unknown.

The TCR originated in a man aged 18 to 30 in good health. Some clones in this sample may be carry-over from other donors' samples. The sequenced sample consisted of memory CD4+ T cells from PBMCs. The subset was: CD45RA-negative fraction. V and J are TRBV5-5 and TRBJ2-2; 9 bases are shared with TRBD2. This CDR3 reads CASSLTSGFYTGELFF. The CDR3, as DNA: TGTGCCAGCAGCTTGACTAGCGGGTTTTACACCGGGGAGCTGTTTTTT.